This is a list of T cell receptor beta chains from one sample in a study of CD8+CD57+ T cells in acquired aplastic anemia. TCRdb re-called the reads with MiXCR, one entry per CDR3 protein. This table has roughly 200,000 distinct CDR3 sequences, 65% appearing once. The material sequenced was sorted CD4+, CD8+, or CD8+CD57+ T cells (not recorded which) from PBMCs. All receptors derive from a human donor with aplastic anemia. Each CDR3 is given with its conserved first and last residue. Fields, in order: CDR3 length, D gene, J gene, clone size, V gene, CDR3 DNA, CDR3 protein. A D gene is named only where the DNA matches it firmly. Some rows have no size entry. The others give once, few or many, or a class for an expanded clone.

11,-,TRBJ1-1,-,TRBV29-1,TGCAGCGTGACAGAGAACACTGAAGCTTTCTTT,CSVTENTEAFF
16,TRBD2,TRBJ2-1,-,TRBV15,TGTGCCAGCAGCCCACTAACCGGGGGGGCGAATAATGAGCAGTTCTTC,CASSPLTGGANNEQFF
15,-,TRBJ2-5,-,TRBV2,TGTGCCAGCAGTGCCTCTGGGACACTCCAAGAGACCCAGTACTTC,CASSASGTLQETQYF
11,-,TRBJ2-1,-,TRBV20-1,TGCAGTGATTCGGGAACCAATGAGCAGTTCTTC,CSDSGTNEQFF
14,-,TRBJ2-5,-,TRBV7-2,TGTGCCAGCAGCCAGGGGGGATTACAAGAGACCCAGTACTTC,CASSQGGLQETQYF
14,-,TRBJ2-7,-,TRBV10-3,TGTGCCACCGAAGGCCCTGACAGGTGGAACGAGCAGTACTTC,CATEGPDRWNEQYF
16,TRBD1,TRBJ2-7,-,TRBV28,TGTGCCAGCAGTTTCTCCCCCGGGACAGAGTCTTACGAGCAGTACTTC,CASSFSPGTESYEQYF
14,-,TRBJ2-2,-,TRBV7-2,TGTGCCAGCAGTTCGGACACCAAACGCGGGGAGCTGTTTTTT,CASSSDTKRGELFF
14,TRBD2,TRBJ2-7,-,TRBV20-1,TGCAGTGCTCTCGGGACTACTAACTCCTACGAGCAGTACTTC,CSALGTTNSYEQYF
14,-,TRBJ2-5,-,TRBV10-3,TGTGCCATCAGTGACAGGGTTCTCCAAGAGACCCAGTACTTC,CAISDRVLQETQYF
16,TRBD2,TRBJ2-7,once,TRBV7-2,TGTGCCATCCACGCGGGGAGCGGGGGGCCCACCTACGAGCAGTACTTC,CAIHAGSGGPTYEQYF